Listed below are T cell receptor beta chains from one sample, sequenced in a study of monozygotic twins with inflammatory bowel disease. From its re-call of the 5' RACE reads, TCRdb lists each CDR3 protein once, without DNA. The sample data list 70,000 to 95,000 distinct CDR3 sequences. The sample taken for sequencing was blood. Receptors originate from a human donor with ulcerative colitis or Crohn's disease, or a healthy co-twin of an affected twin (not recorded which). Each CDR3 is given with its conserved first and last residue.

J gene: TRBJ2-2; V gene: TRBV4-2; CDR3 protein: CASSQNKVGELFF
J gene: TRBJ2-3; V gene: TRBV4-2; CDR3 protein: CASSYLPGALTDTQYF
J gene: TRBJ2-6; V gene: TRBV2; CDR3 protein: CATLRSSGANVLTF
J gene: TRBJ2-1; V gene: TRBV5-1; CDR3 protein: CASSYRLNRNNEQFF
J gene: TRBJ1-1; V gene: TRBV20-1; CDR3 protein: CSAPVQGNTEAFF
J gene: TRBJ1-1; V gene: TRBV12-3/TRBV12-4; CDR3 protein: CASRPGQKTEAFF
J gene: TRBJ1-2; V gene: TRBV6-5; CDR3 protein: CASSYGAGSQSTYGYTF
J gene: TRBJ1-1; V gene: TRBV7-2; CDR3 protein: CASSSSGTEAFF
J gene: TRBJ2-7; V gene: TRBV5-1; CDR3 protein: CASSLTSGGFSYEQYF
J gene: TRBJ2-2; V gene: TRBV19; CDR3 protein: CASAGSTGELFF
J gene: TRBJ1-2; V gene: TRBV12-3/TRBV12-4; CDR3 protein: CASTPGEGSGYTF
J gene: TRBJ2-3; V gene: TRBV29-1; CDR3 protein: CSVERQDADTQYF
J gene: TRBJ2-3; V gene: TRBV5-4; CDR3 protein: CASTRQSTDTQYF
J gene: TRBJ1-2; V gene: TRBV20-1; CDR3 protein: CSARDDYGYTF
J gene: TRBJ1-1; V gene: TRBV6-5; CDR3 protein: CASRSGANTEAFF
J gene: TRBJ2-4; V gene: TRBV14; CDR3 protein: CASSQANIQYF
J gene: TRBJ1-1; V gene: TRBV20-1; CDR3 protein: CSVRQGRNTEAFF
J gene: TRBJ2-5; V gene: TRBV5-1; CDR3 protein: CASAGYLETQYF
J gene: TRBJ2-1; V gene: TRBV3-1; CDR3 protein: CASSQVLQDNEQFF
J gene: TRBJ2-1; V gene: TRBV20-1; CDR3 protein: CSARDMGWVRAGNEQFF
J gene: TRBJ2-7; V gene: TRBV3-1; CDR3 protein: CASRSKYEQYF
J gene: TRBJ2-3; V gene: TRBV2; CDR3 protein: CASSKGVGKDTQYF
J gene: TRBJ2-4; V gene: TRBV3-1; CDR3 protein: CASTPGGRELDMQYF
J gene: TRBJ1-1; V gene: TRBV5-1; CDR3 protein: CASSSGSGGDRVYAFF
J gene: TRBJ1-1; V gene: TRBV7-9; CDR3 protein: CASSQGGQFEAFF
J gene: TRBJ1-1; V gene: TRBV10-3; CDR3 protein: CAISETSFRDRGEAFF
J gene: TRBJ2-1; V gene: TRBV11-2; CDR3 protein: CASSLDRSNEQFF
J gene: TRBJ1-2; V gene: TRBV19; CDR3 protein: CASNGATYPFGYTF
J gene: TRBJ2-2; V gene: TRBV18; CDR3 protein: CASSPVGANTGELFF
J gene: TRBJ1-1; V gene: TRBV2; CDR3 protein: CASSGQGIEAFF
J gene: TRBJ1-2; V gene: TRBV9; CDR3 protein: CASSIKKGSRDRLYYGYTF
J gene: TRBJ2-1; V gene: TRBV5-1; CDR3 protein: CASSFATGSNEQFF
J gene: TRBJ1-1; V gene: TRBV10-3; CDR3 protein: CAISESPGREAFF
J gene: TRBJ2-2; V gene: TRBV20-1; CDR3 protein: CSAIEGPHTGELFF
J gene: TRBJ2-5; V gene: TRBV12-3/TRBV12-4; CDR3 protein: CASSFAASQETQYF
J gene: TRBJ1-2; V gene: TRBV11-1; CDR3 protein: CASNPQATHDYTF
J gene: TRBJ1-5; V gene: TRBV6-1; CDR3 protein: CASSESSGTFSNQPQHF
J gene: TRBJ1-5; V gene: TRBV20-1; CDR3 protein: CSAREKVDNQPQHF
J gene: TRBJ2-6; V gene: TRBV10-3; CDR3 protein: CATHRDITSGANVLTF
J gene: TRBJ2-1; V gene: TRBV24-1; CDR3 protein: CATSDLPSGNEQFF
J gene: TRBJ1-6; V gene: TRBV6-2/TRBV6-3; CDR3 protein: CASTKTGTVQNSPLHF
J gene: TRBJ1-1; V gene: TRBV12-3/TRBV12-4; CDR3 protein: CASRLDRNTEAFF
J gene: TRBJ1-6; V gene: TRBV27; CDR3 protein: CASSSPRGSYNSPLHF
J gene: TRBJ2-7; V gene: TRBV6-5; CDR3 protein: CASSYRESSYEQYF